Listed here is a single T cell receptor beta chain. Germline CDR1 and CDR2: SGHTS and YDEGEE. The CDR3 consists of 15 residues. V lost 1 base, J lost 7 bases, and 12 bases lay in between. Original handling: By means of reference gene primer amplification, nucleated cell counts were estimated. TCRdb's table, derived via immunoSEQ multiplex PCR, lists solely in-frame clones and lacks some. That table supplies the V and J calls and clone size; D and trimming were determined from the DNA. The sample lists 110,000 to 150,000 clones, roughly 83% seen once, with 4.5% to 7% in the top ten. The sample comes from a study of blood T cell repertoires in COVID-19. Overall study context: Sites in the United States, Italy and Spain provided acute and convalescent COVID-19 samples.

The chain recombines TRBV5-8 with TRBJ1-6, with D tentatively TRBD1 (5 bases). Sample: PBMCs or T cells enriched from blood (not recorded which). The receptor's source is a man aged 40-49 years with acute COVID-19. CDR3 coding DNA: TGTGCCAGCAGCTTGAGACAGTCGGCGAATTCACCCCTCCACTTT. Its translation is CASSLRQSANSPLHF.